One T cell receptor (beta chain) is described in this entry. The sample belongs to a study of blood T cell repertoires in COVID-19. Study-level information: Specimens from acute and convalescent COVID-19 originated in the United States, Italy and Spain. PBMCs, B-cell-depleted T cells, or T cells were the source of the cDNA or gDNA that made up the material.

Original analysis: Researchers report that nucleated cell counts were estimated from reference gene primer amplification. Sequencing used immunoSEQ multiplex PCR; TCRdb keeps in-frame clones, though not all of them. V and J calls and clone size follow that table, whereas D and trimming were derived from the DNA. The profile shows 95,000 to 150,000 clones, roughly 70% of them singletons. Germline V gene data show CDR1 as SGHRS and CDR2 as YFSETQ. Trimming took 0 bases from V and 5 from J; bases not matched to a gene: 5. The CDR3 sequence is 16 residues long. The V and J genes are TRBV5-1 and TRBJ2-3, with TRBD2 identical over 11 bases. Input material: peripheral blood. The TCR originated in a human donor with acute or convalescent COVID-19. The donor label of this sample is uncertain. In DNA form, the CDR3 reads TGCGCCAGCAGCTTGGCGGCTAGCGGGGGGTTAGATACGCAGTATTTT. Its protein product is CASSLAASGGLDTQYF. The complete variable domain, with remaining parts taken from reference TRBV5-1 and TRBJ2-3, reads KAGVTQTPRYLIKTRGQQVTLSCSPISGHRSVSWYQQTPGQGLQFLFEYFSETQRNKGNFPGRFSGRQFSNSRSEMNVSTLELGDSALYLCASSLAASGGLDTQYFGPGTRLTVL.